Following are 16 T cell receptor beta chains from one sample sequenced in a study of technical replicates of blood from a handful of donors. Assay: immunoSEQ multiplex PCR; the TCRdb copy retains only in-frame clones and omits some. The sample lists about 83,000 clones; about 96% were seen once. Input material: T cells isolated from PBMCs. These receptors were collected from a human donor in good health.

The CDR3 spells CAAGSSGSSYNEQFF. CDR3 sequence (DNA): TGTGCCGCCGGTTCTAGCGGGAGCTCCTACAATGAGCAGTTCTTC. The chain employs TRBV15 and TRBJ2-1; TRBD2 matches at 10 bases. The germline gives CDR1 LNHNV, CDR2 YYDKDF (reference sequence). The CDR3 runs to 15 residues. V trimming: 11 bases; J trimming: 0 bases; junction bases outside the gene matches: 7. Looking up the rest from reference TRBV15 and TRBJ2-1 gives the full variable domain: DAMVIQNPRYQVTQFGKPVTLSCSQTLNHNVMYWYQQKSSQAPKLLFHYYDKDFNNEADTPDNFQSRRPNTSFCFLDIRSPGLGDTAMYLCAAGSSGSSYNEQFFGPGTRLTVL.

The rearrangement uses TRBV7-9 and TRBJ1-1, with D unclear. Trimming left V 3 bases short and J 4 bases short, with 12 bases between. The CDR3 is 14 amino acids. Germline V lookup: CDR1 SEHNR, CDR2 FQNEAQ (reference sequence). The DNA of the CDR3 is TGTGCCAGCAGCTTGACCCCAGAGGGCACTGAAGCTTTCTTT. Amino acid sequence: CASSLTPEGTEAFF. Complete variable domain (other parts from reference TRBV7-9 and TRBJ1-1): DTGVSQNPRHKITKRGQNVTFRCDPISEHNRLYWYRQTLGQGPEFLTYFQNEAQLEKSRLLSDRFSAERPKGSFSTLEIQRTEQGDSAMYLCASSLTPEGTEAFFGQGTRLTVV.

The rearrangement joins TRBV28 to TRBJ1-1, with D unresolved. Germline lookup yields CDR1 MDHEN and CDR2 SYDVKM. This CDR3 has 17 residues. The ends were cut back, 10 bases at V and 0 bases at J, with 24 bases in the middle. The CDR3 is CATKIRITPRLNTEAFF. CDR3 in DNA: TGTGCCACCAAAATCCGCATCACGCCACGGTTGAACACTGAAGCTTTCTTT.

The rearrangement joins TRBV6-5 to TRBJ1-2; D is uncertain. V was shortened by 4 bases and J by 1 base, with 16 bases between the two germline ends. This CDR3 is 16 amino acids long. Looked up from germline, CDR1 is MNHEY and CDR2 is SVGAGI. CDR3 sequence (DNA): TGTGCCAGCAGTTCCTCCCTGGCGGGGATTAACTATGGCTACACCTTC. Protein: CASSSSLAGINYGYTF.

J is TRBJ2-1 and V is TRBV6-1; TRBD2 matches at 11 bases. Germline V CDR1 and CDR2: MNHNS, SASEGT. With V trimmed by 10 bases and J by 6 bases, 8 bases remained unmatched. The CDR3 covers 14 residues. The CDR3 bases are TGTGCCACCCACGGGACTAGCGGTATCAATGAGCAGTTCTTC. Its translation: CATHGTSGINEQFF.

The CDR3 sequence is CASSFSGNTDTQYF. The CDR3 nucleotides are TGTGCCAGCAGTTTCTCCGGGAATACAGATACGCAGTATTTT. The genes are TRBV28 and TRBJ2-3, with a weak D call TRBD2 (5 bases). Germline V gene lookup returns CDR1 MDHEN and CDR2 SYDVKM. The CDR3 spans 14 residues. V was pared by 3 bases and J by 3 bases, with 10 bases between.

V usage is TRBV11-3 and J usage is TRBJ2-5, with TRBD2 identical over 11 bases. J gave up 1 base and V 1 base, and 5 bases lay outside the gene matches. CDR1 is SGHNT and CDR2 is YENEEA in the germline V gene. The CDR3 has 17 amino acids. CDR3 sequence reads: CASSLVASGRFQETQYF. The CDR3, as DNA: TGTGCCAGCAGCTTAGTGGCTAGCGGGAGGTTCCAAGAGACCCAGTACTTC.

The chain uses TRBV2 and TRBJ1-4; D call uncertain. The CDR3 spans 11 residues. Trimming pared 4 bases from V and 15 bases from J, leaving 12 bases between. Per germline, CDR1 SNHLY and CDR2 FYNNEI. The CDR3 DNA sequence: TGTGCCAGCAGTGGGACTGGTTCCATGTTTTTT. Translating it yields CASSGTGSMFF.

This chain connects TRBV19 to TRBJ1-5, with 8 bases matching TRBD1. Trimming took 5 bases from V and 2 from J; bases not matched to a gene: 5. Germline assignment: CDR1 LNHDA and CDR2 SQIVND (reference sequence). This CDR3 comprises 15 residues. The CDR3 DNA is TGTGCCAGTAGTGTAGGACAGGGAGGCAATCAGCCCCAGCATTTT. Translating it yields CASSVGQGGNQPQHF.

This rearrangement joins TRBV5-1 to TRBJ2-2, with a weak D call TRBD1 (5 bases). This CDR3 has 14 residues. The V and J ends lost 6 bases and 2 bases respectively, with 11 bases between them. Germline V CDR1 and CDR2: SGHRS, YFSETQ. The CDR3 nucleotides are TGCGCCAGCACTTCACAGGCCAACACCGGGGAGCTGTTTTTT. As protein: CASTSQANTGELFF.

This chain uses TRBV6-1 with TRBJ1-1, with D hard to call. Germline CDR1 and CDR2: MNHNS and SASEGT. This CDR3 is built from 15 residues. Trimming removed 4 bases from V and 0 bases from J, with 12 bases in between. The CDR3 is CASSAIRTMNTEAFF. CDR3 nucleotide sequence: TGTGCCAGCAGTGCAATCAGGACTATGAACACTGAAGCTTTCTTT.

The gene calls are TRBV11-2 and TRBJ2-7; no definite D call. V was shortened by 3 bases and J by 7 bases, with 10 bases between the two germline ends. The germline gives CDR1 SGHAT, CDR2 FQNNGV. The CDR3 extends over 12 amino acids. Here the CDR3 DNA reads TGTGCCAGCAGCTTGACAAATAGGGAGCAGTACTTC. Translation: CASSLTNREQYF.

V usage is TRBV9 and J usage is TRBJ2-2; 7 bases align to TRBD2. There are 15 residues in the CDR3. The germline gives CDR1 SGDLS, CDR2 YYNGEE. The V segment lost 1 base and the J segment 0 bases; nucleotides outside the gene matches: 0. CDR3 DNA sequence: TGTGCCAGCAGCGTACTAGCGGCGAACACCGGGGAGCTGTTTTTT. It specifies CASSVLAANTGELFF.

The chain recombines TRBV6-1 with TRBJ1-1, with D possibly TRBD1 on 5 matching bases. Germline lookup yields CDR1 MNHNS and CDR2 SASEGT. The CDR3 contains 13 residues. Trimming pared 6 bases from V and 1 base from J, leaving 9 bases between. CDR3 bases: TGTGCCAGCAGCGCTCAGGGGAACACTGAAGCTTTCTTT. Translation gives CASSAQGNTEAFF.

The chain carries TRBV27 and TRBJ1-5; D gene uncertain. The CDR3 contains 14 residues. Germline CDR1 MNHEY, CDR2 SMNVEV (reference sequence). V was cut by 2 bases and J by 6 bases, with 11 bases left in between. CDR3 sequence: CASSLGATTQPQHF. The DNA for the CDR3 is TGTGCCAGCAGTTTAGGAGCGACGACTCAGCCCCAGCATTTT.

The CDR3 loop is CASRSVIDKNTEAFF. The DNA of the CDR3 is TGTGCCAGTAGATCTGTAATAGACAAGAACACTGAAGCTTTCTTT. The chain employs TRBV19 and TRBJ1-1; D is ambiguous. Trimming took off 6 bases at V and 1 base at J, with 15 bases between the two ends. The CDR3 runs 15 residues. CDR1 is LNHDA and CDR2 is SQIVND in the germline V gene (reference sequence).